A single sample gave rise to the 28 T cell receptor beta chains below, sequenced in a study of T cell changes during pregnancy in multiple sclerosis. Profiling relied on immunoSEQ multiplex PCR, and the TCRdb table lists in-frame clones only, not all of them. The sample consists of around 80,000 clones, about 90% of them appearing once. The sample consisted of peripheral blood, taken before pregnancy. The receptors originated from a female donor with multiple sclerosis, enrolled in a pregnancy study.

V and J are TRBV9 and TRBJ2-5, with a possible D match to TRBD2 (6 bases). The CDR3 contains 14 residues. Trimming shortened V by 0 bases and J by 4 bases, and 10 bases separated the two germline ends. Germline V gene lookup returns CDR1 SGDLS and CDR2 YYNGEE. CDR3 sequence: CASSVDGGSETQYF. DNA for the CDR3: TGTGCCAGCAGCGTAGACGGGGGTTCAGAGACCCAGTACTTC.

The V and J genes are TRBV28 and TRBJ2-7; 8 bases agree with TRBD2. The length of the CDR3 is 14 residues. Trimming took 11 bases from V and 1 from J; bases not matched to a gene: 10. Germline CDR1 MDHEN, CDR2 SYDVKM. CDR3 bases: TGTGCCGGCCGTCCCGCGGGAGGTTCCTACGAGCAGTACTTC. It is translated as CAGRPAGGSYEQYF.

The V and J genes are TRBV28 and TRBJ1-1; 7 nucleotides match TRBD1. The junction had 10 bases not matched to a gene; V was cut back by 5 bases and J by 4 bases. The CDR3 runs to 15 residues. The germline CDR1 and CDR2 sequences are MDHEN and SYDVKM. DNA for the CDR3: TGTGCCAGCAGTCCACCCTACAGGGGAGGCACTGAAGCTTTCTTT. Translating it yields CASSPPYRGGTEAFF.

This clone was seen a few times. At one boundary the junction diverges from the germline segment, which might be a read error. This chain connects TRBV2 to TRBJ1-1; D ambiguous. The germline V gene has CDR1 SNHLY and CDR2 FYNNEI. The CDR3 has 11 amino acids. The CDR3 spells CARRRETEAFF. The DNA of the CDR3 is TGTGCCCGCAGGAGAGAAACTGAAGCTTTCTTT. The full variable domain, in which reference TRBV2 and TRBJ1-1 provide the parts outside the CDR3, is EPEVTQTPSHQVTQMGQEVILRCVPISNHLYFYWYRQILGQKVEFLVSFYNNEISEKSEIFDDQFSVERPDGSNFTLKIRSTKLEDSAMYFCARRRETEAFFGQGTRLTVV.

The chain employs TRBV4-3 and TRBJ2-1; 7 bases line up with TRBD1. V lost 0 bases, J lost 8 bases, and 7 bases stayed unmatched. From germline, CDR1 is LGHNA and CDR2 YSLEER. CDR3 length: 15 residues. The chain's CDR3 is CASSQDWTGGYEQFF. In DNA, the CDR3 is TGCGCCAGCAGCCAAGACTGGACAGGTGGGTATGAGCAGTTCTTC.

CDR3 nucleotide sequence: TGTGCCAGCAGTCTCAGGGTGACCCTCGGGGAGCTGTTTTTT. Protein product: CASSLRVTLGELFF. V gene TRBV28 combines with J gene TRBJ2-2, with D possibly matching TRBD1 (5 bases). V dropped 5 bases and J dropped 7 bases, with 14 bases sitting between them. The CDR3 is 14 amino acids. The V gene's germline CDR1 is MDHEN and CDR2 SYDVKM.

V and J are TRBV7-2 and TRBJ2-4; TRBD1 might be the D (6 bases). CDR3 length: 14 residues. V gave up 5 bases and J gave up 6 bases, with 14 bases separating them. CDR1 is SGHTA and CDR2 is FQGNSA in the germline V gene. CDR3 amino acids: CASSRTLQGNIQYF. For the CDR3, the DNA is TGTGCCAGCAGCCGCACCTTACAGGGAAACATTCAGTACTTC. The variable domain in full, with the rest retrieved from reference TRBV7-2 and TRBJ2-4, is GAGVSQSPSNKVTEKGKDVELRCDPISGHTALYWYRQSLGQGLEFLIYFQGNSAPDKSGLPSDRFSAERTGGSVSTLTIQRTQQEDSAVYLCASSRTLQGNIQYFGAGTRLSVL.

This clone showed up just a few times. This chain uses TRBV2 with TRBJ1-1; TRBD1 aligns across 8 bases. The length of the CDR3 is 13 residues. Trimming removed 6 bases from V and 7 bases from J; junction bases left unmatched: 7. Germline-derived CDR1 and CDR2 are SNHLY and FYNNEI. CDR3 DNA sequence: TGTGCCAGCAGCAGACAGGGGACCGGTGAAGCTTTCTTT. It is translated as CASSRQGTGEAFF.

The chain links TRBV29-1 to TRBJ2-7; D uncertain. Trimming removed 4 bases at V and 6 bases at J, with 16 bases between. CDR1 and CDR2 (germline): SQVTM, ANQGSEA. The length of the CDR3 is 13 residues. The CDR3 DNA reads TGCAGCGTTGGTACGCGCCACAGCTTCGAGCAGTACTTC. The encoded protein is CSVGTRHSFEQYF.

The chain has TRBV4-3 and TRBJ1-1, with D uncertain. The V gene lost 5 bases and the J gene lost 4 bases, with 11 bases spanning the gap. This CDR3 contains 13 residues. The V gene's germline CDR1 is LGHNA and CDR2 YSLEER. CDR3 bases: TGCGCCAGCAGCGGGAGGGTAGGCACTGAAGCTTTCTTT. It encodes CASSGRVGTEAFF.

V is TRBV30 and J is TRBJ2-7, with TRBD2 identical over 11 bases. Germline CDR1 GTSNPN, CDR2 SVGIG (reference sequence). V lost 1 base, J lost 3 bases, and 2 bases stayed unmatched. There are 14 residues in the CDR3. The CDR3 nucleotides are TGTGCCTGGAGTGGGACTAGCGGGTACTACGAGCAGTACTTC. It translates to CAWSGTSGYYEQYF.

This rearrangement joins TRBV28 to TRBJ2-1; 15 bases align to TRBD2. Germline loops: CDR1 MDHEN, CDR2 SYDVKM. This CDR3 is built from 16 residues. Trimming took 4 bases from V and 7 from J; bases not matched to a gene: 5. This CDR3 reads CASSSGTSGRWNEQFF. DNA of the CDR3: TGTGCCAGCAGTTCCGGGACTAGCGGGAGGTGGAATGAGCAGTTCTTC.

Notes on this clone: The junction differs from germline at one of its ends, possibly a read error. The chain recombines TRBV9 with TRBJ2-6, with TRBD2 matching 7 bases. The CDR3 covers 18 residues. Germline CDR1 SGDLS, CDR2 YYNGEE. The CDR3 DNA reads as TGTGCCAGCAACGTAGCTCCTAGCGGCTCCTCTGGGGCCAACGTCCTGACTTTC. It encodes CASNVAPSGSSGANVLTF.

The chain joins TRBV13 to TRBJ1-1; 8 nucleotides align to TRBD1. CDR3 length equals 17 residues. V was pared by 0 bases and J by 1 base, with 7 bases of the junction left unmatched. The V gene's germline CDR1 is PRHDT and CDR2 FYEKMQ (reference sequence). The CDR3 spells CASSLGRQGPSNTEAFF. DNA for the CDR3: TGTGCCAGCAGCTTAGGGAGACAGGGGCCTTCGAACACTGAAGCTTTCTTT.

CDR3 coding DNA: TGTGCCAGCGGGGCGTTGTGGGGGCGAAGCAATCAGCCCCAGCATTTT. It codes for CASGALWGRSNQPQHF. The chain employs TRBV28 and TRBJ1-5, with D possibly being TRBD1 (6 bases). The germline V and J ends were trimmed by 8 bases and 1 base, with 18 bases remaining between them. Germline V lookup: CDR1 MDHEN, CDR2 SYDVKM. CDR3 length equals 16 residues.

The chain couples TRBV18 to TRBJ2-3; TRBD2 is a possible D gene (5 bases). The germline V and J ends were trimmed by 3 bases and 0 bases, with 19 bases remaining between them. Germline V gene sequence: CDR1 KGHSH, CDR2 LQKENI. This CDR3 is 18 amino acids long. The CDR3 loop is CASSPFVISAFSTDTQYF. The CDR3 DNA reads TGTGCCAGCTCACCCTTCGTGATTAGCGCCTTTAGCACAGATACGCAGTATTTT. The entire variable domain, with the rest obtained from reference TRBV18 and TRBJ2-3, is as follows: NAGVMQNPRHLVRRRGQEARLRCSPMKGHSHVYWYRQLPEEGLKFMVYLQKENIIDESGMPKERFSAEFPKEGPSILRIQQVVRGDSAAYFCASSPFVISAFSTDTQYFGPGTRLTVL.

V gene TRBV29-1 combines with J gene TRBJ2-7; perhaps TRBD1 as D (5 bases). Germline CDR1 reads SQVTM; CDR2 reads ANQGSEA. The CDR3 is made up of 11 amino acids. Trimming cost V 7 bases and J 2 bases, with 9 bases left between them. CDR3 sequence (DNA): TGCAGCGGGCAGGGTCCCTACGAGCAGTACTTC. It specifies CSGQGPYEQYF.

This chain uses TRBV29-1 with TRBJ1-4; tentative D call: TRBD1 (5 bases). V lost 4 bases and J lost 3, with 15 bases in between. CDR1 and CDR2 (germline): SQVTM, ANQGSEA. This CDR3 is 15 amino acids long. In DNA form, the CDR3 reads TGCAGCGTTGTACATCGCGGAGGGGCTAATGAAAAACTGTTTTTT. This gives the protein CSVVHRGGANEKLFF. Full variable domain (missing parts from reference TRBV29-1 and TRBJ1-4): SAVISQKPSRDICQRGTSLTIQCQVDSQVTMMFWYRQQPGQSLTLIATANQGSEATYESGFVIDKFPISRPNLTFSTLTVSNMSPEDSSIYLCSVVHRGGANEKLFFGSGTQLSVL.

The CDR3 region is CASSLGVGYEQYF. DNA of the CDR3: TGTGCCAGCAGCTTAGGGGTTGGCTACGAGCAGTACTTC. This chain uses TRBV5-8 with TRBJ2-7, with D perhaps matching TRBD1 (5 bases). CDR1 is SGHTS and CDR2 is YDEGEE in the germline V gene. The V gene lost 2 bases and the J gene lost 3 bases, with 9 bases spanning the gap. The CDR3 runs 13 residues.

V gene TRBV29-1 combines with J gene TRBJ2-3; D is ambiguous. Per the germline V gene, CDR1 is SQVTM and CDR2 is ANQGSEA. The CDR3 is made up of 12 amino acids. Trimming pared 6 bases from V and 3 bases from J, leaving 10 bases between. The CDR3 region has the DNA TGCAGCGTCGCGTTCCGGACAGATACGCAGTATTTT. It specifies CSVAFRTDTQYF.

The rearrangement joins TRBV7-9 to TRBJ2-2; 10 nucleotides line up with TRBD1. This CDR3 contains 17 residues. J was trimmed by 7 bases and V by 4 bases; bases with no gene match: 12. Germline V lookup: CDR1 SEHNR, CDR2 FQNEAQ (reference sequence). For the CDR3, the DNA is TGTGCCAGCAGCTCAACCTGGGACAGGGGTATCGGCGGGGAGCTGTTTTTT. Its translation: CASSSTWDRGIGGELFF.

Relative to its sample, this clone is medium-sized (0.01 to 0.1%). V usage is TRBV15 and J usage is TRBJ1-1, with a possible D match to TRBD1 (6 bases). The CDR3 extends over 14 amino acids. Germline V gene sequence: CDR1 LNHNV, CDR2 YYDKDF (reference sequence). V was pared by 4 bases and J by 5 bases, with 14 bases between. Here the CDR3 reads CATSTLRGGTEAFF. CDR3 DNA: TGTGCCACCAGCACCCTCAGGGGTGGGACTGAAGCTTTCTTT.

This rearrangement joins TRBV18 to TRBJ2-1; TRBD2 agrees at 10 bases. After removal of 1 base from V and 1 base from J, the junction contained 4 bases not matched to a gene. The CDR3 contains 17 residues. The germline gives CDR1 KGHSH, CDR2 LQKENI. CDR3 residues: CASSPRASGSSYNEQFF. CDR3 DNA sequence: TGTGCCAGCTCACCACGGGCTAGCGGGAGTTCCTACAATGAGCAGTTCTTC.

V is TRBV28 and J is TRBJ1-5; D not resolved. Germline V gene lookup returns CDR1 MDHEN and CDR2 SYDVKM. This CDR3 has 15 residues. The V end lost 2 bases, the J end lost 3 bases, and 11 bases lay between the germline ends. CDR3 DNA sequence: TGTGCCAGCAGTTTAGTCGGGGTGTCCAATCAGCCCCAGCATTTT. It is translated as CASSLVGVSNQPQHF. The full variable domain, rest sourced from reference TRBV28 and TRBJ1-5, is DVKVTQSSRYLVKRTGEKVFLECVQDMDHENMFWYRQDPGLGLRLIYFSYDVKMKEKGDIPEGYSVSREKKERFSLILESASTNQTSMYLCASSLVGVSNQPQHFGDGTRLSIL.

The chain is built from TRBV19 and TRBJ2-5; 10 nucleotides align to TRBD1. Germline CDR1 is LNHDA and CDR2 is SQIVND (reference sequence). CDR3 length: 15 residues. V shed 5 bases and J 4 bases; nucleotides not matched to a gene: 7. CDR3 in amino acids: CASSPLTGGGETQYF. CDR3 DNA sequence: TGTGCCAGTAGTCCCCTGACAGGGGGCGGAGAGACCCAGTACTTC. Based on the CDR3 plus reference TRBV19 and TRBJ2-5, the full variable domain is DGGITQSPKYLFRKEGQNVTLSCEQNLNHDAMYWYRQDPGQGLRLIYYSQIVNDFQKGDIAEGYSVSREKKESFPLTVTSAQKNPTAFYLCASSPLTGGGETQYFGPGTRLLVL.

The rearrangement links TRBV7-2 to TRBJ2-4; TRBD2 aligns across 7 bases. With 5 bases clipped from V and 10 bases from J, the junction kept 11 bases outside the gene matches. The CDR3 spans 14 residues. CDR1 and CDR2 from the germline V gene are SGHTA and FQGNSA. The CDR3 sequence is CASSPSGPHRIQYF. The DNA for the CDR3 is TGTGCCAGCAGCCCTAGCGGACCGCATCGGATTCAGTACTTC.

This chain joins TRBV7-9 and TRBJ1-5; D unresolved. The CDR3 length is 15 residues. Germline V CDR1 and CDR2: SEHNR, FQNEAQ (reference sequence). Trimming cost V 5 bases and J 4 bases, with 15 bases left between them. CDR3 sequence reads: CASSPSRAGNQPQHF. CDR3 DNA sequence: TGTGCCAGCAGCCCTTCGCGGGCGGGAAATCAGCCCCAGCATTTT. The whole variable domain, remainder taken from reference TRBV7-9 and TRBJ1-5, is DTGVSQNPRHKITKRGQNVTFRCDPISEHNRLYWYRQTLGQGPEFLTYFQNEAQLEKSRLLSDRFSAERPKGSFSTLEIQRTEQGDSAMYLCASSPSRAGNQPQHFGDGTRLSIL.

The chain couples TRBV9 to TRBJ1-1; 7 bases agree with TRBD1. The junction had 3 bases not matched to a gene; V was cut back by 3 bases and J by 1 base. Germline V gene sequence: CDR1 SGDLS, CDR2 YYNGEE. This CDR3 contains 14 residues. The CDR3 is CASSAGTANTEAFF. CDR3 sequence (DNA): TGTGCCAGCAGCGCCGGGACAGCGAACACTGAAGCTTTCTTT.